The source of this T cell receptor beta chain is a study of technical replicates of blood from several donors. Measured with immunoSEQ multiplex PCR; TCRdb has only the in-frame clones, and not every one. The table has more than 80,000 clones, 85% to 95% seen once. Sequenced material: T cells isolated from PBMCs. The TCR comes from a human donor in good health.

The CDR3 bases are TGTGCCAGCAGCTTACTTGGCTACACCTTC. Translated, it gives CASSLLGYTF. V and J are TRBV7-9 and TRBJ1-2; no reliable D call. The V end lost 2 bases, the J end lost 7 bases, and 2 bases lay between the germline ends. The CDR3 contains 10 residues. Germline CDR1 and CDR2: SEHNR and FQNEAQ (reference sequence).